Sequencing of this T cell receptor (beta chain) was carried out in a study of graft-versus-host responses after intestinal transplantation. Produced via immunoSEQ multiplex PCR; TCRdb's table is partial and in-frame only. The sample carries several thousand clones, almost 70% recorded once. Germline V gene sequence: CDR1 SGHAT, CDR2 FQNNGV. The CDR3 has 15 amino acids. The J segment lost 6 bases and the V segment lost 4 bases, leaving 9 bases of the junction unmatched. Researchers processed graft tissue to release intraepithelial and lamina propria lymphocytes. The receptor's source is a human patient who received an intestinal transplant, so some T cells may come from the graft donor. The chain couples TRBV11-2 to TRBJ1-1, with TRBD1 matching 9 bases. Sample: ileum tissue, taken approximately 8 months after intestinal transplantation. CDR3 bases: TGTGCCAGCAGCTCGTCCGACAGGGGGGACGCTGAAGCTTTCTTT. As protein: CASSSSDRGDAEAFF.